This TCR beta chain was identified during a study of T-cell memory formation after mild COVID-19 (dated by TCRdb to the early 2020s). In terms of the full investigation: TCR sequence clusters from the two donors were found to be largely donor specific. In two donors, T-cell clones that expanded and contracted after mild COVID-19 were followed by sequencing TCRalpha and TCRbeta repertoires longitudinally. The cohort comprised two young, previously healthy adult volunteers, one female and one male.

Reading from cysteine to valine, the CDR3 counts 15 amino acids. The entry retains the CDR3 DNA only, 45 bases that are in frame from base 1. The germline V gene sets CDR1 to SGDLS and CDR2 to YYNGEE. The V and J ends are trimmed by 0 bases and 1 base, leaving 11 bases between them. Ficoll-Paque density gradient centrifugation was the method used to isolate PBMCs. These reads were obtained on an Illumina NovaSeq 6000. TCRalpha and TCRbeta cDNA libraries were built by 5'RACE with constant-segment primers, adding sample barcodes and unique molecular identifiers. RNA was extracted from every sample with Trizol reagent. Libraries were amplified in two PCR steps, with a second sample barcode and Illumina TruSeq adapters added in the second step. Sequencing of libraries was performed on an Illumina NovaSeq with 2 x 150 bp paired-end reads. The study's own analysis went as follows. Demultiplexing of reads and collapsing into UMI-guided consensus sequences were performed with migec v1.2.7. Using mixcr v2.1.11, the UMI consensuses were aligned to TRA and TRB V and J templates and assembled into clonotypes. A clonotype was counted as expanded or contracted only if both edgeR and NoisET called the change significant, with noise models trained on biological replicates. For edgeR calls, a false discovery rate-adjusted p below 0.01 and a log2 fold-change threshold of 1 were applied. As an exploratory analysis of dynamics, max-normalized trajectories of the 1000 most abundant clonotypes were examined with PCA combined with hierarchical clustering. The CD4 or CD8 phenotype of responding clones was assigned using the separately sequenced CD4+ and CD8+ repertoires. The public sequencing data were trimmed at Q25 with fastp and processed into clonotypes with MiXCR by TCRdb, which kept only in-frame beta chains. For every CDR3 protein sequence, its rows merge into one entry that carries the most common genes and DNA. The V and J calls come from TCRdb's annotation, not from the publication. The table for this sample lists about 320,000 distinct CDR3 sequences; roughly an eighth of them were counted only once. Around a fifth of the sample is in the top ten clones.

This clonotype was seen more than once but under ten times. This receptor's antigen is unknown. Base qualities are missing; no much larger clone stands one base away. Summary of the overall study and its limitations: Balanced CD4/CD8 phenotypes were observed for clones contracting from day 15 to 85, whereas a bias towards CD4+ was observed for a second wave of clones expanding from day 15 to 37. Some responding clones were found in pre-infection memory, which suggests that pre-existing cross-reactive memory T cells took part in the SARS-CoV-2 response. SARS-CoV-2 specificity of the second-wave clones peaking on day 37 was not confirmed. Contracting CD4+ clones were located mainly in the CM and EM memory subsets, whereas CD8+ clones were found to be enriched in EMRA. The study covered only two mild cases, and larger cohorts including severe cases with pre-infection samples were considered necessary.

Recombination linked TRBV9 to TRBJ2-7, with the D gene not confidently named. Input material: PBMCs or a T cell subset sorted from them (not recorded which). This sequence was found in a man between 18 and 35 years old who had mild COVID-19 (a few samples of this study predate the infection). The sample titles of this study are shuffled in the database, so cell type and time point are left out; the donor was told from shared clones. The nucleotide sequence is TGTGCCAGCAGCGTAGTACCGAATTTATCCTACGAGCAGTACGTC. Its protein product is CASSVVPNLSYEQYV.